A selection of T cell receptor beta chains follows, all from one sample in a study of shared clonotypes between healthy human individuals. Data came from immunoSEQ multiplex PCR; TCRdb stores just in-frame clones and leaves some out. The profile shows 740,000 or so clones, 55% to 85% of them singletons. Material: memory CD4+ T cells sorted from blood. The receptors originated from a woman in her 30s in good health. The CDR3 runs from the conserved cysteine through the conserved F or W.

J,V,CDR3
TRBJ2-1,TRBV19,CASSPRTDYNEQFF
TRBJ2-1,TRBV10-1,CASSEGSGQGGDEQFF
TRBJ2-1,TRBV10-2,CASLPWGVSNEQFF
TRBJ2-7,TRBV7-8,CASTASGALYEQYF
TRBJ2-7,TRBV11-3,CASSSGLAGSEQYF
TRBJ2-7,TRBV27,CASSGGMTPYEQYF
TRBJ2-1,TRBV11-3,CASSRLAGGNNEQFF
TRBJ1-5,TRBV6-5,CASSYWGVQSNQPQHF
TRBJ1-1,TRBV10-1,CASSESSQGTEAFF
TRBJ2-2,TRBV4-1,CASSQGGARTGELFF